Below, 10 T cell receptor beta chains from the same sample are listed, as sequenced in a study of Ad26.COV2.S vaccination and SARS-CoV-2 variants. The treatment here: some 20 received Ad26.COV2.S at low or high dose, single or two shots; a few received placebo; per-sample allocation not given. Samples came from day 63 after the first vaccine or placebo injection. Method: immunoSEQ multiplex PCR; TCRdb's copy keeps in-frame clones and lacks some. This table has about 350,000 clones, around 90% appearing once. Here the sequenced sample was peripheral blood, taken in a trial of Ad26.COV2.S vaccine versus placebo. The origin of the receptors is a person aged 18-60 years who received the Ad26.COV2.S COVID-19 vaccine or a placebo.

The rearrangement uses TRBV4-1 and TRBJ2-5, with 14 positions matching TRBD2. The germline gives CDR1 MGHRA, CDR2 YSYEKL. The ends lost 3 bases at V and 2 bases at J; junction bases unmatched: 17. The CDR3 length is 21 residues. CDR3 sequence reads: CASSQGLAGEFVRSAQETQYF. CDR3 in DNA: TGCGCCAGCAGCCAGGGACTAGCGGGAGAATTTGTCCGCTCCGCTCAAGAGACCCAGTACTTC.

This chain uses TRBV10-3 with TRBJ1-5; TRBD1 matches 8 bases. Losses at the gene ends were 10 bases for V and 5 bases for J; bases not matched to a gene: 7. The CDR3 extends over 13 amino acids. Germline V gene lookup returns CDR1 ENHRY and CDR2 SYGVKD. This chain's CDR3 is CATRQGMDQPQHF. Here the CDR3 DNA reads TGTGCCACCCGACAGGGGATGGATCAGCCCCAGCATTTT.

The chain employs TRBV23-1 and TRBJ1-2; D is perhaps TRBD1 (6 bases). TRBV23-1 is reported as an ORF; its role is uncertain. V lost 7 bases and J lost 2, with 14 bases in between. The CDR3 is 14 amino acids. The CDR3 loop reads CASTLTGRNYGYTF. The CDR3 DNA is TGCGCCAGCACCCTGACAGGAAGAAACTATGGCTACACCTTC.

The chain is built from TRBV4-3 and TRBJ1-2; no definite D call. CDR1 LGHNA and CDR2 YSLEER come from the germline V gene. The V and J ends lost 0 bases and 3 bases respectively, with 11 bases between them. CDR3 length equals 15 residues. CDR3 sequence (DNA): TGCGCCAGCAGCCAAGATCTGGCCCCGGACTATGGCTACACCTTC. Translation: CASSQDLAPDYGYTF.

The gene calls are TRBV9 and TRBJ2-7; D ambiguous. V was trimmed by 0 bases and J by 5 bases, leaving 9 bases between them. Germline loops: CDR1 SGDLS, CDR2 YYNGEE. The CDR3 has 13 residues. CDR3 sequence: CASSVEGSHEQYF. The CDR3 region has the DNA TGTGCCAGCAGCGTAGAGGGAAGCCACGAGCAGTACTTC.

CDR3: CASSDSRGSTDTQYF. The DNA for the CDR3 is TGTGCCAGCAGTGACTCGCGGGGGAGCACAGATACGCAGTATTTT. The chain combines TRBV2 with TRBJ2-3; TRBD2 matches 7 bases. V shed 3 bases and J 0 bases; nucleotides not matched to a gene: 3. In germline, CDR1 is SNHLY, CDR2 FYNNEI. The CDR3 has 15 residues.

The gene calls are TRBV9 and TRBJ2-7; 7 bases are shared with TRBD1. The CDR3 extends over 15 amino acids. CDR1 is SGDLS and CDR2 is YYNGEE in the germline V gene. V shed 4 bases, J shed 4 bases, and the junction held 11 bases outside the gene matches. The CDR3 bases are TGTGCCAGCAGCAAAACGGGACAGTTGGATTACGAGCAGTACTTC. Protein sequence: CASSKTGQLDYEQYF.

J is TRBJ1-5 and V is TRBV28; the D is unclear. V was clipped by 5 bases and J by 0 bases, with 5 bases between them. The CDR3 covers 13 residues. Germline loops: CDR1 MDHEN, CDR2 SYDVKM. CDR3 in amino acids: CASSGYSNQPQHF. The CDR3 DNA reads TGTGCCAGCAGTGGATATAGCAATCAGCCCCAGCATTTT.

The J gene is TRBJ1-6, the V gene TRBV6-5; 7 nucleotides align to TRBD1. V shed 8 bases, J shed 6 bases, and the junction held 4 bases outside the gene matches. Germline V gene data show CDR1 as MNHEY and CDR2 as SVGAGI. CDR3 length: 13 amino acids. The CDR3 DNA reads TGTGCCAGCCACCAGGGGGTTAATTCACCCCTCCACTTT. Its protein product is CASHQGVNSPLHF.

The chain uses TRBV5-8 and TRBJ1-2; D remains ambiguous. The CDR3 has 11 amino acids. CDR1 is SGHTS, CDR2 YDEGEE, per germline. The V and J ends lost 3 bases and 7 bases respectively, with 7 bases between them. The CDR3 bases are TGTGCCAGCAGCTCAACACTTGGCTACACCTTC. It translates to CASSSTLGYTF. The whole variable domain, filled in from reference TRBV5-8 and TRBJ1-2, reads EAGVTQSPTHLIKTRGQQATLRCSPISGHTSVYWYQQALGLGLQFLLWYDEGEERNRGNFPPRFSGRQFPNYSSELNVNALELEDSALYLCASSSTLGYTFGSGTRLTVV.